This T cell receptor beta chain was captured by sequencing in a study of cytomegalovirus exposure and HLA in healthy donors. Study results and limitations: Trimming of TCR beta V- and J-genes showed a link, identified in a later analysis, to a missense DCLRE1C variant. Several of the most significant clusters were apparently associated with common viral pathogens in a later analysis.

With respect to this clone: The antigen remains unidentified.

The PCR employed 60 Vbeta primers together with 13 Jbeta primers. Original processing methods: There were 70 million to 95 million unique TCR beta chains by a later count, and about 12 million of them were shared. Sequencing was performed with immunoSEQ multiplex PCR; in TCRdb, only in-frame clones are kept and a portion is missing. From that table come the V and J calls and clone size; the DNA was used to work out D and trimming. The sample lists roughly 97,000 clones; more than 75% were seen once. This CDR3 has 15 residues. CDR1 LNHDA and CDR2 SQIVND come from the germline V gene (reference sequence). V was cut by 1 base and J by 3 bases, with 10 bases left in between.

The TCR sequence derives from a woman between 18 and 29 years old in good health and CMV-seropositive. The chain couples TRBV19 to TRBJ2-1, with a possible D match to TRBD2 (5 bases). What was sequenced was PBMCs. The CDR3 region has the DNA TGTGCCAGTAGTATAGGCGCGGGCCTCTACAATGAGCAGTTCTTC. It specifies CASSIGAGLYNEQFF.